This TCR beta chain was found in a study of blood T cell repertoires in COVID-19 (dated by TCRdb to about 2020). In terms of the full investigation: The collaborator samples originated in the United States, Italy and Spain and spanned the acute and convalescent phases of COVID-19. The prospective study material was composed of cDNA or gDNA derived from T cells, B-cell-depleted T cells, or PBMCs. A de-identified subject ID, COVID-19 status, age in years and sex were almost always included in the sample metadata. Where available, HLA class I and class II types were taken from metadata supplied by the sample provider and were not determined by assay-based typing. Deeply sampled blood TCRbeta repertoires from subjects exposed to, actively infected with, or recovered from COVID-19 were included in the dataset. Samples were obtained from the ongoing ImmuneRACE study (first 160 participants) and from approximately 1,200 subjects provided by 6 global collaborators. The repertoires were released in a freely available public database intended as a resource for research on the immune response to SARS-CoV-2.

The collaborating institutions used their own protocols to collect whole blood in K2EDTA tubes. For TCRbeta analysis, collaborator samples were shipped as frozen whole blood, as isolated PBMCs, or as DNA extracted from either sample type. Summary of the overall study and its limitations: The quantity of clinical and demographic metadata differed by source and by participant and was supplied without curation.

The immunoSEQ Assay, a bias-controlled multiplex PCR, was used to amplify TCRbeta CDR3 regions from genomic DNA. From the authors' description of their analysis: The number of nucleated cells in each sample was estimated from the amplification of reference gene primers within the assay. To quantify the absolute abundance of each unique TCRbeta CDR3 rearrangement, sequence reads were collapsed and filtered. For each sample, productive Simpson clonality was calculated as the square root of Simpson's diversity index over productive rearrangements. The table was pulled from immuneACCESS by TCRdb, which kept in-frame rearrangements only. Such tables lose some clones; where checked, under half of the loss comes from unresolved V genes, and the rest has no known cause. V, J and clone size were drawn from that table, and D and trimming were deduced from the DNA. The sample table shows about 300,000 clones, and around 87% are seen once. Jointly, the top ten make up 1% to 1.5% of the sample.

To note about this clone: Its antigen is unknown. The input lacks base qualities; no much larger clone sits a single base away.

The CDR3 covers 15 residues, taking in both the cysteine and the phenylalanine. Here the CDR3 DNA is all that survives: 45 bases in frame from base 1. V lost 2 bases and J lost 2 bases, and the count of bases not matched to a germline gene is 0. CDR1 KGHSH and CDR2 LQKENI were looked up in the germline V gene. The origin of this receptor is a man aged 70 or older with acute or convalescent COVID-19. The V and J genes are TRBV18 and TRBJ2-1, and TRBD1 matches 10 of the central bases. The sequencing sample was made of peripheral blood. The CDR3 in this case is CASSPGQGAYNEQFF. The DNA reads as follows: TGTGCCAGCTCACCAGGACAGGGGGCCTACAATGAGCAGTTCTTC.